These 20 T cell receptor beta chains were sequenced from one sample in a study of OX40 agonist ivuxolimab in advanced cancers. Some clones are missing from TCRdb's copy, which holds only in-frame ones; the method was immunoSEQ multiplex PCR. The table shows some 150,000 clones, with about 92% occurring only once. The material was CD4+ or CD8+ T cells sorted from blood, obtained in a trial of the OX40 agonist ivuxolimab. The receptor set was obtained from an adult with an advanced solid tumor such as melanoma, head and neck, liver or kidney cancer.

There are a few counts of this clone. The J gene is TRBJ2-1, the V gene TRBV27; D is perhaps TRBD1 or TRBD2 (5 bases each). There are 14 residues in the CDR3. Germline V gives CDR1 MNHEY, CDR2 SMNVEV (reference sequence). V was pared by 3 bases and J by 6 bases, with 12 bases between. The CDR3 DNA reads as TGTGCCAGCAGTTTGGGGACGGCCCCCAATGAGCAGTTCTTC. This gives the protein CASSLGTAPNEQFF.

The J gene is TRBJ1-4, the V gene TRBV6-1, with D maybe TRBD1 (5 bases). The germline V and J ends were trimmed by 1 base and 7 bases, with 13 bases remaining between them. CDR3 length equals 15 residues. CDR1 and CDR2 (germline): MNHNS, SASEGT. CDR3 coding DNA: TGTGCCAGCAGTGAAGACAGGCTGGGCGGTGAAAAACTGTTTTTT. It translates to CASSEDRLGGEKLFF.

The chain is built from TRBV9 and TRBJ2-2; D call uncertain. The CDR3 contains 14 residues. Looked up from germline, CDR1 is SGDLS and CDR2 is YYNGEE. V was cut by 0 bases and J by 4 bases, with 7 bases left in between. The DNA for the CDR3 is TGTGCCAGCAGCGTAGGGCTCTCCACCGGGGAGCTGTTTTTT. Translated: CASSVGLSTGELFF.

This chain uses TRBV15 with TRBJ1-4; tentative D call: TRBD1 (6 bases). Trimming cost V 0 bases and J 5 bases, with 10 bases left between them. The CDR3 covers 15 residues. CDR1 and CDR2 from the germline V gene are LNHNV and YYDKDF (reference sequence). The CDR3 reads CATSRDQGINEKLFF. CDR3 nucleotide sequence: TGTGCCACCAGCAGAGACCAGGGGATCAATGAAAAACTGTTTTTT.

This rearrangement joins TRBV10-3 to TRBJ2-1; D uncertain. The CDR3 is 11 amino acids. Trimming stripped 10 bases from V and 9 bases from J, with 13 bases between. Germline CDR1 ENHRY, CDR2 SYGVKD. CDR3 amino acids: CASSIPGEQFF. The CDR3 nucleotides read TGTGCCAGCTCTATACCCGGTGAGCAGTTCTTC.

The V gene is TRBV7-2, the J gene TRBJ2-3; D may be TRBD2 (5 bases). Trimming cost V 4 bases and J 4 bases, with 18 bases left between them. CDR3 length equals 16 residues. CDR1 and CDR2 from the germline V gene are SGHTA and FQGNSA. As DNA, the CDR3 is TGTGCCAGCAGCTCATCACGGGGTGTGGGCCCAGATACGCAGTATTTT. Its translation is CASSSSRGVGPDTQYF.

This sequence joins TRBV6-1 and TRBJ2-4; D is unresolved. The ends were cut back, 5 bases at V and 15 bases at J, with 23 bases in the middle. The CDR3 is 14 residues long. CDR1 and CDR2 from the germline V gene are MNHNS and SASEGT. The CDR3 region has the DNA TGTGCCAGCAGTCCGAGCCGTTTCCGGCTTTGGGTGTACTTC. Amino acids: CASSPSRFRLWVYF.

The CDR3 sequence: CASSMLNRGYTF. CDR3 bases: TGTGCCAGTAGTATGCTCAACAGGGGCTACACCTTC. The rearrangement uses TRBV19 and TRBJ1-2; D is possibly TRBD1 (5 bases). CDR3 length equals 12 residues. The germline V gene has CDR1 LNHDA and CDR2 SQIVND (reference sequence). Trimming pared 3 bases from V and 8 bases from J, leaving 10 bases between.

The V call is TRBV7-2, the J call TRBJ1-4, with 9 bases that match TRBD1. The length of the CDR3 is 18 residues. CDR1 SGHTA and CDR2 FQGNSA come from the germline V gene. The V segment lost 2 bases and the J segment 4 bases; nucleotides outside the gene matches: 11. CDR3 sequence reads: CASSLPGTGRGFNEKLFF. In nucleotides, the CDR3 is TGTGCCAGCAGCTTACCCGGGACAGGGAGGGGATTTAATGAAAAACTGTTTTTT.

The J gene is TRBJ1-1, the V gene TRBV30; D is unclear. The CDR3 is made up of 14 amino acids. Germline CDR1 is GTSNPN and CDR2 is SVGIG (reference sequence). The V gene lost 4 bases and the J gene lost 4 bases, with 16 bases spanning the gap. The CDR3 coding sequence is TGTGCCTGGACCGAATCGCCGGTGGGCACTGAAGCTTTCTTT. Its protein product is CAWTESPVGTEAFF.

The chain links TRBV7-2 to TRBJ2-1, with 9 bases matching TRBD2. The CDR3 runs to 15 residues. Per germline, CDR1 SGHTA and CDR2 FQGNSA. V dropped 3 bases and J dropped 5; count of bases not matched to a gene: 5. The CDR3 nucleotides are TGTGCCAGCAGCTTGGAGCGGGGGGCCCACAATGAGCAGTTCTTC. Its translation: CASSLERGAHNEQFF.

The V call is TRBV10-2, the J call TRBJ2-3; 8 bases match TRBD2. This CDR3 contains 15 residues. Germline V CDR1 and CDR2: WSHSY, SAAADI. Trimming removed 4 bases from V and 8 bases from J; junction bases left unmatched: 11. The CDR3 here is CASSGSGGRGGTQYF. The CDR3 coding sequence is TGCGCCAGCAGTGGCAGCGGGGGCCGAGGGGGTACGCAGTATTTT.

This rearrangement joins TRBV2 to TRBJ1-1; a possible D gene is TRBD1 (5 bases). CDR3 length: 13 amino acids. Germline V gene data show CDR1 as SNHLY and CDR2 as FYNNEI. V lost 7 bases and J 4 bases, leaving 13 bases between the germline ends. The CDR3 spells CASIKDIGTEAFF. The CDR3 region has the DNA TGTGCCAGCATTAAGGACATTGGCACTGAAGCTTTCTTT.

The genes are TRBV7-2 and TRBJ1-5; 11 bases match TRBD1. The CDR3 consists of 14 residues. V dropped 4 bases and J dropped 5; count of bases not matched to a gene: 1. Germline values: CDR1 SGHTA, CDR2 FQGNSA. The CDR3 DNA reads TGTGCCAGCAGCTCGGGACAGGGGGATCAGCCCCAGCATTTT. This sequence encodes CASSSGQGDQPQHF.

The rearrangement links TRBV18 to TRBJ1-3, with D tentatively TRBD1 (6 bases). The CDR3 totals 15 residues. The ends were cut back, 2 bases at V and 2 bases at J, with 10 bases in the middle. Germline V lookup: CDR1 KGHSH, CDR2 LQKENI. The CDR3 here is CASSPTRGTGNTIYF. The CDR3 coding sequence is TGTGCCAGCTCACCAACCAGGGGAACTGGAAACACCATATATTTT.

This chain links TRBV5-1 with TRBJ1-2, with 9 bases identical to TRBD1. In germline, CDR1 is SGHRS, CDR2 YFSETQ. Trimming cost V 0 bases and J 4 bases; bases outside gene matches: 4. CDR3 length: 15 residues. The CDR3 sequence is CASSLAGTGSYGYTF. Here the CDR3 DNA reads TGCGCCAGCAGCTTGGCCGGGACAGGGAGCTATGGCTACACCTTC.

The chain is built from TRBV7-2 and TRBJ2-7, with D possibly matching TRBD2 (5 bases). Looked up from germline, CDR1 is SGHTA and CDR2 is FQGNSA. The CDR3 is made up of 13 amino acids. V was pared by 1 base and J by 7 bases, with 11 bases between. The CDR3 DNA is TGTGCCAGCAGCTTAGGCCTCTCGGGAGAGCAGTACTTC. It translates to CASSLGLSGEQYF.

The CDR3 spells CASSESKGRRREAYTGELFF. CDR3 in DNA: TGCGCCAGCAGTGAGTCGAAAGGTCGGCGGCGGGAGGCCTACACCGGGGAGCTGTTTTTT. The rearrangement joins TRBV10-1 to TRBJ2-2, with 8 bases lining up with TRBD2. The CDR3 length is 20 residues. In germline, CDR1 is WNHNN, CDR2 SYGVQD (reference sequence). The ends lost 0 bases at V and 3 bases at J; junction bases unmatched: 15.

The V call is TRBV5-6, the J call TRBJ2-2; D remains unclear. Trimming took off 0 bases at V and 2 bases at J, with 8 bases between the two ends. CDR3 size: 15 residues. Germline CDR1 SGHDT, CDR2 YYEEEE. The CDR3 DNA reads as TGTGCCAGCAGCTTGGGGGCGGTTAACACCGGGGAGCTGTTTTTT. Translated: CASSLGAVNTGELFF.

This chain links TRBV29-1 with TRBJ2-7; possible D gene TRBD2, 7 bases. The germline V and J ends were trimmed by 1 base and 3 bases, with 16 bases remaining between them. The CDR3 consists of 15 residues. CDR1 and CDR2 from the germline V gene are SQVTM and ANQGSEA. CDR3 region: CSVEGGGGNNYEQYF. CDR3 DNA sequence: TGCAGCGTTGAAGGGGGAGGGGGAAACAACTACGAGCAGTACTTC.